The rows below give T cell receptor beta chains drawn from one sample of a study of shared clonotypes between healthy human individuals. Profiling relied on immunoSEQ multiplex PCR, and the TCRdb table lists in-frame clones only, not all of them. The data show approximately 2.3 million clones, 85% to 95% seen once. Input material: naive CD4+ T cells from PBMCs. These receptors all stem from a young man in good health. Some clones in this sample may be carry-over from other donors' samples. The CDR3 runs from the conserved cysteine through the conserved F or W. The D gene is left open where the match is weak. Clone sizes are given selectively: once, few, many, or a class where the clone is expanded.

-	TRBJ2-3	TRBV4-1	16	TRBD1	TGCGCCAGCAGCCACCCCCTAGGACAGGTGAAAGATACGCAGTATTTT	CASSHPLGQVKDTQYF
once	TRBJ2-5	TRBV7-8	20	TRBD1	TGTGCCAGCAGCTATAGTGGGGGACAGAATCCTGCGAGCCTACAAGAGACCCAGTACTTC	CASSYSGGQNPASLQETQYF
-	TRBJ1-3	TRBV7-9	16	-	TGTGCCAGCAGCTTGAGTGGGCAAAGCTCTGGAAACACCATATATTTT	CASSLSGQSSGNTIYF
once	TRBJ2-5	TRBV21-1	15	-	TGTGCCAGCAGCAAAAGGAGGACAGGGCCCATGGCCCAGTACTTC	CASSKRRTGPMAQYF
-	TRBJ1-5	TRBV5-5	15	-	TGTGCCAGCAGCCCCTCCCTGGATAGCAATCAGCCCCAGCATTTT	CASSPSLDSNQPQHF
-	TRBJ1-1	TRBV11-2	12	-	TGTGCCAGCAGCATAATACGGCGGGAAGCTTTCTTT	CASSIIRREAFF
-	TRBJ2-1	TRBV15	16	-	TGTGCCACCAGCAGAGAAGGGGCCCTGGGGTACAATGAGCAGTTCTTC	CATSREGALGYNEQFF
-	TRBJ1-2	TRBV5-1	14	TRBD1	TGCGCCAGCAGCTTGACAGGGGCTAACTATGGCTACACCTTC	CASSLTGANYGYTF
few	TRBJ2-2	TRBV15	14	-	TGTGCCACCAGCAGAGATCCTTACACCGGGGAGCTGTTTTTT	CATSRDPYTGELFF
-	TRBJ1-5	TRBV2	14	-	TGTGCCAGCAGTGAAAGTCAGGAGAATCAGCCCCAGCATTTT	CASSESQENQPQHF
-	TRBJ1-6	TRBV18	15	-	TGTGCCAGCTCACCTAGTGGAGGGGACGGGTCACCCCTCCACTTT	CASSPSGGDGSPLHF
once	TRBJ2-2	TRBV7-3	16	-	TGTGCCAGCAGCTTAATAGGGCCCGATAACACCGGGGAGCTGTTTTTT	CASSLIGPDNTGELFF
-	TRBJ1-1	TRBV6-6	15	-	TGTGCCAGCAGTTATCAACAGGCATGGGACACTGAAGCTTTCTTT	CASSYQQAWDTEAFF
-	TRBJ2-7	TRBV30	12	TRBD1	TGTGCCGGGACAGGGAAATCCTACGAGCAGTACTTC	CAGTGKSYEQYF
-	TRBJ2-1	TRBV28	15	TRBD1	TGTGCCAGCAGCGCAGACAGGGTAGGGCTCGATGAGCAGTTCTTC	CASSADRVGLDEQFF
-	TRBJ2-7	TRBV25-1	15	-	TGTGCCAGCAGTGAGACAGGCTCCGCGGGCTACGAGCAGTACTTC	CASSETGSAGYEQYF
-	TRBJ2-5	TRBV27	13	-	TGTGCCAGCAGACCAGGGGTCCAAGAGACCCAGTACTTC	CASRPGVQETQYF
-	TRBJ1-1	TRBV7-9	15	TRBD1	TGTGCCAGCAGCGTCCGGGACAGGGATTTCCCTGAAGCTTTCTTT	CASSVRDRDFPEAFF
-	TRBJ2-5	TRBV7-9	14	-	TGTGCCAGCAGCTACCCCAGCCGGGGAGAGACCCAGTACTTC	CASSYPSRGETQYF
once	TRBJ2-1	TRBV5-1	14	-	TGCGCCAGCAGCACCTATAGCTCCTACAATGAGCAGTTCTTC	CASSTYSSYNEQFF
-	TRBJ1-6	TRBV28	14	TRBD1	TGTGCCAGCAGTTTACCGGGACAGGGTACTCCCCTCCACTTT	CASSLPGQGTPLHF
once	TRBJ2-1	TRBV7-3	15	-	TGTGCCAGCAGCGGCCGACTGCTAGCCGGCAATGAGCAGTTCTTC	CASSGRLLAGNEQFF
-	TRBJ1-2	TRBV10-1	14	-	TGCGCCAGCAGTGAGTCGAGGACCTCGGGAGGCTACACCTTC	CASSESRTSGGYTF
-	TRBJ2-6	TRBV29-1	14	-	TGCAGCGTGTCAGGCCAATCACCGGCCAACGTCCTGACTTTC	CSVSGQSPANVLTF
-	TRBJ2-1	TRBV9	17	-	TGTGCCAGCAGCGCCCTAGTGGCATGGGGGACGCAATATGAGCAGTTCTTC	CASSALVAWGTQYEQFF
-	TRBJ2-7	TRBV7-2	13	-	TGTGCCAGCAGCTTAGAAGGTATCTACGAGCAGTACTTC	CASSLEGIYEQYF
-	TRBJ2-1	TRBV7-9	16	-	TGTGCCAGCAGCCCATTGACTACCAGCTCCTACAATGAGCAGTTCTTC	CASSPLTTSSYNEQFF
-	TRBJ2-7	TRBV20-1	10	TRBD1	TGCAGTGCTAGACAGGGGGCGACGTACTTC	CSARQGATYF
-	TRBJ1-2	TRBV29-1	11	-	TGCAGCGTTAACCGGGGCTATGGCTACACCTTC	CSVNRGYGYTF
-	TRBJ1-5	TRBV7-2	13	-	TGTGCCAGCAGCTTAAAGAGGGATCAGCCCCAGCATTTT	CASSLKRDQPQHF
few	TRBJ1-5	TRBV28	14	TRBD1	TGTGCCAGCAGTCCGGGACAGCGTAATCAGCCCCAGCATTTT	CASSPGQRNQPQHF
-	TRBJ2-7	TRBV28	13	TRBD2	TGTGCCAGCACTAGCGGGATGTGGTACGAGCAGTACTTC	CASTSGMWYEQYF
-	TRBJ1-5	TRBV28	19	TRBD1	TGTGCCAGCAGTTTATCCCGCAGTAGGACAGGGGGTAGCAATCAGCCCCAGCATTTT	CASSLSRSRTGGSNQPQHF
-	TRBJ1-2	TRBV4-3	14	-	TGCGCCAGCAGCCAAGATGGGGGTAACTATGGCTACACCTTC	CASSQDGGNYGYTF
once	TRBJ2-7	TRBV30	14	TRBD2	TGTGCCTGGAGTGTGCTAGCGGTCCCCTACGAGCAGTACTTC	CAWSVLAVPYEQYF
-	TRBJ2-3	TRBV28	13	TRBD2	TGTGCCAGCAGGCGGGAGGTCACAGATACGCAGTATTTT	CASRREVTDTQYF
-	TRBJ2-7	TRBV2	16	TRBD2	TGTGCCAGCAGGGTGGCGGGTAGCGGGAGCCTCTACGAGCAGTACTTC	CASRVAGSGSLYEQYF
-	TRBJ2-2	TRBV9	17	-	TGTGCCAGCAGCGGCCTTGGGGGCGGGTTTTACACCGGGGAGCTGTTTTTT	CASSGLGGGFYTGELFF
-	TRBJ1-4	TRBV2	14	-	TGTGCCAGCAGTGAAGGCAGGTATAATGAAAAACTGTTTTTT	CASSEGRYNEKLFF
-	TRBJ2-1	TRBV27	19	TRBD2	TGTGCCAGCAGTTCCATAAGGACTAGCGGGATAGGGTCCTACAATGAGCAGTTCTTC	CASSSIRTSGIGSYNEQFF
-	TRBJ2-4	TRBV5-1	16	TRBD1	TGCGCCAGCAGCTTGGTGGGACAGGGGATGCTCGACATTCAGTACTTC	CASSLVGQGMLDIQYF
-	TRBJ2-7	TRBV5-4	15	TRBD1	TGTGCCAGCAGCTTATCGGCGGGACAGGACTACGAGCAGTACTTC	CASSLSAGQDYEQYF
-	TRBJ1-5	TRBV27	13	-	TGTGCCAGCAGCTTTCTAGGGGGACAGCCCCAGCATTTT	CASSFLGGQPQHF
-	TRBJ1-2	TRBV14	15	-	TGTGCCAGCAGCCAAGATCTTTATCCGACGGCTGGCTACACCTTC	CASSQDLYPTAGYTF
-	TRBJ2-7	TRBV2	12	-	TGTGCCAGCGGGCCTACCCCTCTCGAGCAGTACTTC	CASGPTPLEQYF
-	TRBJ2-7	TRBV7-2	14	-	TGTGCCAGCAGCTTATCTGGGACAAACTACGAGCAGTACTTC	CASSLSGTNYEQYF